Shown below are 21 T cell receptor beta chains from a single sample sequenced in a study of beta chain features in type 1 diabetes. Study conclusions and caveats: Shorter TCRB CDR3s, moderately but significantly so, marked every one of the four CD4+ subsets in Type 1 diabetes patients.

As every portion of the isolated RNA was reverse transcribed, the sequencing read expressed TCRB transcripts. Assay: immunoSEQ multiplex PCR; the TCRdb copy retains only in-frame clones and omits some. There are over 600,000 clones in the sample; under 15% occur only once, and about 0.11% lies in the top ten. Antigen specificity for these receptors is unknown. Sequenced input: naive CD4+ T cells from blood. Receptors were obtained from a young man with type 1 diabetes.

This clone was recorded a few times. Within the sample, other DNA sequences also encode this same CDR3. The rearrangement joins TRBV6-5 to TRBJ1-2, with unresolved D. Trimming removed 6 bases from V and 2 bases from J, with 10 bases in between. Germline V lookup: CDR1 MNHEY, CDR2 SVGAGI. This CDR3 spans 13 amino acids. The CDR3 is CASSYDGNYGYTF. The CDR3 nucleotides read TGTGCCAGCAGCTACGACGGAAACTATGGCTACACCTTC.

This clone turned up a few times. DNA for the CDR3: TGTGCCAGCACCCCTCTCCCGGGTAATGGCTACACCTTC. Protein: CASTPLPGNGYTF. V and J are TRBV28 and TRBJ1-2; D uncertain. V shed 7 bases and J shed 6 bases, with 15 bases lying between them. There are 13 residues in the CDR3. The germline V gene encodes CDR1 MDHEN and CDR2 SYDVKM.

Only a few counts were recorded for this clone. In the same sample, other DNA sequences code for this CDR3. The J gene is TRBJ2-5, the V gene TRBV9; TRBD2 matches 11 bases. CDR1 SGDLS and CDR2 YYNGEE come from the germline V gene. The CDR3 sequence is 17 residues long. The junction had 5 bases not matched to a gene; V was cut back by 0 bases and J by 1 base. CDR3 sequence: CASSVGASGGPQETQYF. CDR3 nucleotide sequence: TGTGCCAGCAGCGTAGGAGCTAGCGGGGGGCCCCAAGAGACCCAGTACTTC. Drawing the rest from reference TRBV9 and TRBJ2-5, the complete variable domain is DSGVTQTPKHLITATGQRVTLRCSPRSGDLSVYWYQQSLDQGLQFLIQYYNGEERAKGNILERFSAQQFPDLHSELNLSSLELGDSALYFCASSVGASGGPQETQYFGPGTRLLVL.

The chain employs TRBV7-9 and TRBJ2-1, with D tentatively TRBD1 (6 bases). Trimming left V 5 bases short and J 10 bases short, with 15 bases between. Per germline, CDR1 SEHNR and CDR2 FQNEAQ (reference sequence). The CDR3 runs to 13 residues. DNA for the CDR3: TGTGCCAGCAGCGAGTCAGGGGATCAGGAGCAGTTCTTC. Protein sequence: CASSESGDQEQFF.

This clone was seen only a few times. The gene calls are TRBV25-1 and TRBJ1-6; D gene uncertain. The germline V and J ends were trimmed by 2 bases and 0 bases, with 14 bases remaining between them. CDR1 is MGHDK and CDR2 is SYGVNS in the germline V gene. The CDR3 contains 18 residues. CDR3 sequence (DNA): TGTGCCAGCAGTGAAGGGTCGGGCGGGAGCTCCTATAATTCACCCCTCCACTTT. This encodes CASSEGSGGSSYNSPLHF.

J is TRBJ1-2 and V is TRBV9, with a possible D match to TRBD1 (5 bases). The CDR3 has 14 residues. The germline CDR1 and CDR2 sequences are SGDLS and YYNGEE. V was shortened by 4 bases and J by 5 bases, with 15 bases between the two germline ends. CDR3 region: CASSPAGEGYGYTF. The CDR3 DNA sequence: TGTGCCAGCAGCCCCGCCGGGGAGGGGTATGGCTACACCTTC. The full variable domain, in which reference TRBV9 and TRBJ1-2 provide the parts outside the CDR3, is DSGVTQTPKHLITATGQRVTLRCSPRSGDLSVYWYQQSLDQGLQFLIQYYNGEERAKGNILERFSAQQFPDLHSELNLSSLELGDSALYFCASSPAGEGYGYTFGSGTRLTVV.

This clone has more than one count but fewer than ten. This rearrangement joins TRBV11-3 to TRBJ2-7, with a weak D call TRBD2 (6 bases). Trimming left V 0 bases short and J 2 bases short, with 11 bases between. The V gene's germline CDR1 is SGHNT and CDR2 YENEEA. The CDR3 covers 15 residues. The CDR3 nucleotides are TGTGCCAGCAGCTTAGACACCGGGGGTCCCTACGAGCAGTACTTC. Protein: CASSLDTGGPYEQYF.

This clone was observed a handful of times. The V and J genes are TRBV2 and TRBJ2-6, with D unclear. Germline assignment: CDR1 SNHLY and CDR2 FYNNEI. This CDR3 region has 16 residues. The V gene lost 2 bases and the J gene lost 1 base, with 9 bases spanning the gap. The CDR3 here is CASSEFGYSGANVLTF. The CDR3 nucleotides read TGTGCCAGCAGTGAATTTGGGTATTCTGGGGCCAACGTCCTGACTTTC.

Only a few counts were recorded for this clone. The chain employs TRBV29-1 and TRBJ1-2, with 11 nucleotides matching TRBD1. Germline V gives CDR1 SQVTM, CDR2 ANQGSEA. The CDR3 consists of 14 residues. Trimming took 7 bases from V and 5 from J; bases not matched to a gene: 9. CDR3 DNA sequence: TGCAGCGGTACCTCCGGGACAGGGGGATATGGCTACACCTTC. This translates into CSGTSGTGGYGYTF.

This clone was recorded a few times. The genes are TRBV11-3 and TRBJ2-1; 8 bases agree with TRBD1. The CDR3 contains 17 residues. The J segment lost 4 bases and the V segment lost 6 bases, leaving 14 bases of the junction unmatched. CDR1 SGHNT and CDR2 YENEEA come from the germline V gene. Written as DNA, the CDR3 is TGTGCCAGCAGACTTATCAATGGACAGGGAAATTACAATGAGCAGTTCTTC. This sequence encodes CASRLINGQGNYNEQFF.

J is TRBJ2-5 and V is TRBV28; a weak D match, TRBD1 (6 bases). Germline CDR1 is MDHEN and CDR2 is SYDVKM. The ends were cut back, 7 bases at V and 6 bases at J, with 18 bases in the middle. The CDR3 length is 14 residues. CDR3 sequence reads: CASNIRARGKTQYF. CDR3 DNA: TGTGCCAGCAATATCCGAGCCAGGGGAAAGACCCAGTACTTC.

This clone was detected only a few times. The CDR3 region has the DNA TGTGCCAGCGGACAGGGGGCAGCAGATACGCAGTATTTT. It encodes CASGQGAADTQYF. V is TRBV6-6 and J is TRBJ2-3, with 11 positions matching TRBD1. The CDR3 contains 13 residues. The V segment lost 8 bases and the J segment 4 bases; nucleotides outside the gene matches: 2. CDR1 MNHNY and CDR2 SVGAGI come from the germline V gene (reference sequence).

This clone has more than one count but fewer than ten. The chain combines TRBV30 with TRBJ2-5; 7 bases agree with TRBD1. The CDR3 spans 15 residues. The J segment lost 2 bases and the V segment lost 0 bases, leaving 6 bases of the junction unmatched. Germline loops: CDR1 GTSNPN, CDR2 SVGIG (reference sequence). In DNA form, the CDR3 reads TGTGCCTGGAGTGTAAGGCAGGGGGTACAAGAGACCCAGTACTTC. Translation gives CAWSVRQGVQETQYF.

The gene calls are TRBV5-1 and TRBJ2-5, with 7 bases identical to TRBD1. Germline values: CDR1 SGHRS, CDR2 YFSETQ. The junction had 5 bases not matched to a gene; V was cut back by 1 base and J by 2 bases. This CDR3 comprises 15 residues. CDR3 region: CASSLSPGQQETQYF. The CDR3 coding sequence is TGCGCCAGCAGCTTGAGCCCGGGACAGCAAGAGACCCAGTACTTC.

This clone was seen a few times. The CDR3 loop is CASGTLSGDNEQFF. CDR3 nucleotide sequence: TGTGCCAGTGGGACCCTCTCTGGTGACAATGAGCAGTTCTTC. V gene TRBV19 combines with J gene TRBJ2-1; either TRBD1 or TRBD2 may supply D (5 bases each). The CDR3 runs to 14 residues. Germline CDR1 LNHDA, CDR2 SQIVND (reference sequence). V lost 8 bases and J 5 bases, leaving 16 bases between the germline ends.

The rearrangement links TRBV6-5 to TRBJ1-2; 9 nucleotides match TRBD1. V shed 6 bases and J 7 bases; nucleotides not matched to a gene: 9. In germline, CDR1 is MNHEY, CDR2 SVGAGI. CDR3 length equals 14 residues. In nucleotides, the CDR3 is TGTGCCAGCAGCTCCGGGACAGGGAGTCGTGGCTACACCTTC. Protein sequence: CASSSGTGSRGYTF.

The chain has TRBV2 and TRBJ2-1; the D is unclear. The CDR3 consists of 14 residues. The V and J ends lost 3 bases and 3 bases respectively, with 9 bases between them. CDR1 and CDR2 (germline): SNHLY, FYNNEI. The CDR3 here is CASSDSRYYNEQFF. CDR3 nucleotide sequence: TGTGCCAGCAGTGATTCCAGGTACTACAATGAGCAGTTCTTC.

This clone has just a few counts. Other DNA sequences from this sample encode an identical CDR3 as well. The chain is built from TRBV18 and TRBJ1-5, with 8 bases aligning to TRBD1. V shed 4 bases and J 4 bases; nucleotides not matched to a gene: 6. The CDR3 spans 15 residues. Germline-derived CDR1 and CDR2 are KGHSH and LQKENI. The CDR3 DNA is TGTGCCAGCTCACGTCCCGGGACAGGAAATCAGCCCCAGCATTTT. Translating it yields CASSRPGTGNQPQHF.

V usage is TRBV5-1 and J usage is TRBJ2-1, with a weak D call TRBD2 (5 bases). V was clipped by 4 bases and J by 6 bases, with 11 bases between them. From germline, CDR1 is SGHRS and CDR2 YFSETQ. The length of the CDR3 is 13 residues. CDR3 sequence: CASSRGTTNEQFF. CDR3 nucleotides: TGCGCCAGCAGCCGGGGAACGACCAATGAGCAGTTCTTC.

The chain couples TRBV9 to TRBJ2-2; possibly TRBD1 for D (6 bases). The CDR3 consists of 16 residues. Germline V CDR1 and CDR2: SGDLS, YYNGEE. Trimming cost V 3 bases and J 0 bases, with 12 bases left between them. Written as DNA, the CDR3 is TGTGCCAGCAGCGCTACAGGACAGCCGAACACCGGGGAGCTGTTTTTT. This sequence encodes CASSATGQPNTGELFF. Looking up the rest from reference TRBV9 and TRBJ2-2 gives the full variable domain: DSGVTQTPKHLITATGQRVTLRCSPRSGDLSVYWYQQSLDQGLQFLIQYYNGEERAKGNILERFSAQQFPDLHSELNLSSLELGDSALYFCASSATGQPNTGELFFGEGSRLTVL.

This clone was recorded a few times. The chain uses TRBV11-2 and TRBJ2-2; D tentatively reads TRBD1 or TRBD2 (5 bases each). The CDR3 sequence is 16 residues long. V was trimmed by 2 bases and J by 0 bases, leaving 10 bases between them. Germline V CDR1 and CDR2: SGHAT, FQNNGV. CDR3 sequence: CASSLFVGANTGELFF. The CDR3, as DNA: TGTGCCAGCAGCTTATTTGTGGGGGCGAACACCGGGGAGCTGTTTTTT. Drawing the rest from reference TRBV11-2 and TRBJ2-2, the complete variable domain is EAGVAQSPRYKIIEKRQSVAFWCNPISGHATLYWYQQILGQGPKLLIQFQNNGVVDDSQLPKDRFSAERLKGVDSTLKIQPAKLEDSAVYLCASSLFVGANTGELFFGEGSRLTVL.